Each of the 32 T cell receptor beta chains below was sequenced from the same sample in a study of CD8+ T cells in alopecia areata. As the sequencing template, cDNA was produced by extracting RNA and reverse transcribing it. Assay: immunoSEQ multiplex PCR; the TCRdb copy retains only in-frame clones and omits some. The sample yields around 270,000 clones, roughly 60% seen once. Documented treatment: oral pan-JAK inhibitor, 5-10 mg twice daily. Material: CD4+ T cells sorted from blood, obtained at week 24, from a patient treated with tofacitinib. The origin of the receptors is a human donor with alopecia areata.

This clone was recorded once. The V and J genes are TRBV4-1 and TRBJ1-5; TRBD1 is a possible D gene (5 bases). V lost 2 bases to trimming and J lost 3 bases, with 14 bases between them. Germline CDR1 and CDR2: MGHRA and YSYEKL. CDR3 length equals 16 residues. The CDR3 coding sequence is TGCGCCAGCAGCCAAAGGGAAGGGGCAGACAATCAGCCCCAGCATTTT. Translated: CASSQREGADNQPQHF.

This clone was seen more than once but under ten times. The rearrangement joins TRBV20-1 to TRBJ2-7; no firm D call. The CDR3 has 10 residues. V was shortened by 3 bases and J by 8 bases, with 8 bases between the two germline ends. The germline gives CDR1 DFQATT, CDR2 SNEGSKA (reference sequence). The CDR3 sequence is CSARGNQQYF. The CDR3 DNA follows: TGCAGTGCTAGGGGTAACCAGCAGTACTTC.

The rearrangement links TRBV4-1 to TRBJ2-3, with D unresolved. With 0 bases removed from V and 5 bases from J, the gap between germline ends came to 3 bases. Germline CDR1 MGHRA, CDR2 YSYEKL. CDR3 size: 12 residues. CDR3 sequence: CASSQEGDTQYF. The CDR3 DNA is TGCGCCAGCAGCCAAGAAGGAGATACGCAGTATTTT.

The chain employs TRBV4-3 and TRBJ2-3, with D perhaps matching TRBD2 (6 bases). From germline, CDR1 is LGHNA and CDR2 YSLEER. V gave up 0 bases and J gave up 3 bases, with 10 bases separating them. This CDR3 has 15 amino acids. This CDR3 is CASSQDLGGTDTQYF. DNA for the CDR3: TGCGCCAGCAGCCAAGATCTGGGGGGAACAGATACGCAGTATTTT.

This clone was recorded a few times. As DNA, the CDR3 is TGTGCCTGGGGACAGGGAATCACTGAAGCTTTCTTT. Its translation is CAWGQGITEAFF. This rearrangement joins TRBV30 to TRBJ1-1; 8 nucleotides agree with TRBD1. V gave up 5 bases and J gave up 4 bases; unmatched junction bases: 3. This CDR3 region has 12 residues. Germline V gene lookup returns CDR1 GTSNPN and CDR2 SVGIG (reference sequence).

V gene TRBV2 combines with J gene TRBJ2-5; D is undetermined. With 7 bases removed from V and 3 bases from J, the gap between germline ends came to 12 bases. CDR1 and CDR2 (germline): SNHLY, FYNNEI. The CDR3 runs to 13 residues. CDR3 loop: CASMKDGEETQYF. CDR3 in DNA: TGTGCCAGCATGAAGGACGGAGAAGAGACCCAGTACTTC.

The chain links TRBV5-4 to TRBJ1-2; D is ambiguous. V lost 0 bases and J 3 bases, leaving 9 bases between the germline ends. The CDR3 spans 14 residues. Germline V gene lookup returns CDR1 SGHNT and CDR2 YYREEE (reference sequence). The CDR3 loop is CASSLVRGDYGYTF. CDR3 in DNA: TGTGCCAGCAGCTTGGTCAGAGGCGACTATGGCTACACCTTC.

The rearrangement links TRBV6-5 to TRBJ1-2, with no clear D. CDR3 length equals 14 residues. Per the germline V gene, CDR1 is MNHEY and CDR2 is SVGAGI. The V end lost 2 bases, the J end lost 2 bases, and 9 bases lay between the germline ends. The CDR3 sequence: CASSYSGQNYGYTF. CDR3 nucleotides: TGTGCCAGCAGTTACAGTGGTCAGAACTATGGCTACACCTTC.

This sequence joins TRBV5-1 and TRBJ1-2; TRBD1 agrees at 9 bases. Germline loops: CDR1 SGHRS, CDR2 YFSETQ. The junction had 9 bases not matched to a gene; V was cut back by 4 bases and J by 5 bases. This CDR3 region has 15 residues. The CDR3 DNA is TGCGCCAGCAGCGGATCCGGGACAGGGACATATGGCTACACCTTC. This encodes CASSGSGTGTYGYTF. Variable domain in full (rest from reference TRBV5-1 and TRBJ1-2): KAGVTQTPRYLIKTRGQQVTLSCSPISGHRSVSWYQQTPGQGLQFLFEYFSETQRNKGNFPGRFSGRQFSNSRSEMNVSTLELGDSALYLCASSGSGTGTYGYTFGSGTRLTVV.

The chain couples TRBV7-9 to TRBJ2-7, with 12 positions matching TRBD1. Looked up from germline, CDR1 is SEHNR and CDR2 is FQNEAQ (reference sequence). J was trimmed by 7 bases and V by 5 bases; bases with no gene match: 6. The CDR3 consists of 14 residues. Written as DNA, the CDR3 is TGTGCCAGCAGCACGGGACAGGGGGCTGGTGAGCAGTACTTC. Translation: CASSTGQGAGEQYF.

This sequence joins TRBV28 and TRBJ2-1; 8 nucleotides line up with TRBD2. CDR3 length equals 17 residues. V shed 5 bases and J 7 bases; nucleotides not matched to a gene: 16. CDR1 is MDHEN, CDR2 SYDVKM, per germline. The CDR3 sequence is CASSHSVRGVQQNEQFF. The CDR3 DNA follows: TGTGCCAGCAGTCACTCCGTGCGGGGGGTGCAACAGAATGAGCAGTTCTTC.

The chain links TRBV7-9 to TRBJ2-7, with D possibly being TRBD1 (6 bases). CDR1 is SEHNR and CDR2 is FQNEAQ in the germline V gene (reference sequence). The V end lost 8 bases, the J end lost 5 bases, and 13 bases lay between the germline ends. CDR3 size: 12 residues. The CDR3 loop reads CASGGYRDEQYF. The CDR3, as DNA: TGTGCCAGCGGGGGATACAGGGACGAGCAGTACTTC.

Written as DNA, the CDR3 is TGTGCCTGGAGTAAGTGGGGGAGGCCCCAGCATTTT. Translated, it gives CAWSKWGRPQHF. This chain joins TRBV30 and TRBJ1-5, with D possibly being TRBD1 (5 bases). The V gene's germline CDR1 is GTSNPN and CDR2 SVGIG (reference sequence). The CDR3 totals 12 residues. With 2 bases removed from V and 9 bases from J, the gap between germline ends came to 11 bases.

The gene calls are TRBV9 and TRBJ2-1, with a tentative D call TRBD2 (7 bases). V was cut by 5 bases and J by 5 bases, with 17 bases left in between. Germline lookup yields CDR1 SGDLS and CDR2 YYNGEE. The CDR3 loop spans 15 amino acids. In DNA form, the CDR3 reads TGTGCCAGCAGGTCCGGGGGGCTAGAGGACAATGAGCAGTTCTTC. This gives the protein CASRSGGLEDNEQFF.

The V call is TRBV30, the J call TRBJ2-5; 10 bases agree with TRBD2. In germline, CDR1 is GTSNPN, CDR2 SVGIG (reference sequence). V lost 2 bases and J lost 5; bases outside the gene matches: 11. This CDR3 has 16 residues. The CDR3 protein is CAWSNPAGGHLETQYF. CDR3 coding DNA: TGTGCCTGGAGTAACCCAGCGGGGGGGCATCTGGAGACCCAGTACTTC.

Only a few counts were recorded for this clone. V is TRBV28 and J is TRBJ2-7; no clear D gene. CDR3 size: 12 residues. Germline V gene sequence: CDR1 MDHEN, CDR2 SYDVKM. Trimming left V 2 bases short and J 6 bases short, with 8 bases between. CDR3 loop: CASSLVGIEQYF. The CDR3 DNA reads TGTGCCAGCAGTTTAGTAGGGATCGAGCAGTACTTC.

This rearrangement joins TRBV5-1 to TRBJ2-3; 7 bases are shared with TRBD2. V lost 4 bases and J lost 3; bases outside the gene matches: 5. CDR3 length: 14 amino acids. Germline lookup yields CDR1 SGHRS and CDR2 YFSETQ. This CDR3 is CASSAERGTDTQYF. In DNA form, the CDR3 reads TGCGCCAGCAGCGCGGAGCGGGGAACAGATACGCAGTATTTT.

The CDR3, as DNA: TGCGCCAGCAGCTTGGACGGCCTTGGAAAACTGTTTTTT. Translation gives CASSLDGLGKLFF. The V call is TRBV5-1, the J call TRBJ1-4; D is unclear. The V and J ends lost 0 bases and 10 bases respectively, with 10 bases between them. Looked up from germline, CDR1 is SGHRS and CDR2 is YFSETQ. This CDR3 is 13 amino acids long.

The chain combines TRBV27 with TRBJ2-5, with 10 bases identical to TRBD1. Germline V lookup: CDR1 MNHEY, CDR2 SMNVEV (reference sequence). After removal of 3 bases from V and 4 bases from J, the junction contained 2 bases not matched to a gene. The CDR3 runs 14 residues. The CDR3 nucleotides read TGTGCCAGCAGTTTGTGGACAGGGGGAGAGACCCAGTACTTC. This gives the protein CASSLWTGGETQYF.

The CDR3 bases are TGTGCCACCAGCAGACTAATGAAAGGTGGGAGCTCCTACAATGAGCAGTTCTTC. Its protein product is CATSRLMKGGSSYNEQFF. The rearrangement links TRBV15 to TRBJ2-1, with a possible D match to TRBD2 (5 bases). The V end lost 2 bases, the J end lost 0 bases, and 17 bases lay between the germline ends. Germline CDR1 is LNHNV and CDR2 is YYDKDF (reference sequence). This CDR3 is built from 18 residues.

This clone was seen a few times. This sequence joins TRBV5-1 and TRBJ2-7; D possibly corresponds to TRBD2 (6 bases). This CDR3 is built from 15 residues. The V gene lost 4 bases and the J gene lost 0 bases, with 14 bases spanning the gap. Germline CDR1 SGHRS, CDR2 YFSETQ. For the CDR3, the DNA is TGCGCCAGCAGCCGTGGGCCGGAGGGCTCCTACGAGCAGTACTTC. Translation: CASSRGPEGSYEQYF.

This clone has just a few counts. J is TRBJ1-1 and V is TRBV20-1; maybe TRBD1 (5 bases). Germline CDR1 and CDR2: DFQATT and SNEGSKA (reference sequence). V was cut by 6 bases and J by 6 bases, with 11 bases left in between. This CDR3 has 11 amino acids. CDR3 DNA: TGCAGTGCCCACGGGGCGGCTGAAGCTTTCTTT. This codes for CSAHGAAEAFF.

The chain couples TRBV7-6 to TRBJ2-5; TRBD1 agrees at 7 bases. In germline, CDR1 is SGHVS, CDR2 FNYEAQ. Trimming cost V 4 bases and J 2 bases; bases outside gene matches: 7. CDR3 length: 15 residues. CDR3 protein: CASSSEQGSQETQYF. The CDR3 DNA reads as TGTGCCAGCAGCTCTGAACAGGGGTCACAAGAGACCCAGTACTTC. The complete variable domain, with remaining parts taken from reference TRBV7-6 and TRBJ2-5, reads GAGVSQSPRYKVTKRGQDVALRCDPISGHVSLYWYRQALGQGPEFLTYFNYEAQQDKSGLPNDRFSAERPEGSISTLTIQRTEQRDSAMYRCASSSEQGSQETQYFGPGTRLLVL.

The chain joins TRBV30 to TRBJ1-6; no clear D. Between the trimmed V and J ends, which lost 1 base and 9 bases, there was a span of 10 bases. The germline V gene has CDR1 GTSNPN and CDR2 SVGIG (reference sequence). The CDR3 has 13 residues. The CDR3 nucleotides are TGTGCCTGGAGTGCCGGGTTTAGTTCACCCCTCCACTTT. Translating gives CAWSAGFSSPLHF.

This sequence joins TRBV5-6 and TRBJ2-1; a weak D match, TRBD2 (5 bases). CDR1 and CDR2 from the germline V gene are SGHDT and YYEEEE. The CDR3 contains 15 residues. Trimming removed 0 bases at V and 6 bases at J, with 13 bases between. As DNA, the CDR3 is TGTGCCAGCAGCTTGGGAAAACGGGATGGCAATGAGCAGTTCTTC. Protein product: CASSLGKRDGNEQFF.

This rearrangement joins TRBV7-2 to TRBJ2-5; no reliable D call. Trimming stripped 5 bases from V and 4 bases from J, with 8 bases between. The CDR3 sequence is 12 residues long. Germline V CDR1 and CDR2: SGHTA, FQGNSA. Here the CDR3 reads CASSLHPETQYF. The CDR3 DNA reads TGTGCCAGCAGCCTTCATCCAGAGACCCAGTACTTC.

This chain joins TRBV15 and TRBJ1-2, with D maybe TRBD1 (6 bases). This CDR3 is 15 amino acids long. CDR1 is LNHNV and CDR2 is YYDKDF in the germline V gene (reference sequence). The V and J ends lost 1 base and 4 bases respectively, with 13 bases between them. The CDR3: CATSRGGGDGYGYTF. Written as DNA, the CDR3 is TGTGCCACCAGCAGAGGAGGGGGAGATGGCTATGGCTACACCTTC.

The gene calls are TRBV5-4 and TRBJ2-1; no clear D gene. The germline CDR1 and CDR2 sequences are SGHNT and YYREEE (reference sequence). The CDR3 consists of 13 residues. Trimming took off 6 bases at V and 0 bases at J, with 7 bases between the two ends. The CDR3 coding sequence is TGTGCCAGCACACTCAGCTCCTACAATGAGCAGTTCTTC. As protein: CASTLSSYNEQFF.

This clone turned up a few times. V gene TRBV29-1 combines with J gene TRBJ2-3; D unclear. Germline assignment: CDR1 SQVTM and CDR2 ANQGSEA. V lost 4 bases and J 2 bases, leaving 7 bases between the germline ends. The CDR3 has 12 residues. The CDR3 is CSVGEATDTQYF. In DNA, the CDR3 is TGCAGCGTTGGGGAAGCCACAGATACGCAGTATTTT.

The sample holds a few counts of this clone. The gene calls are TRBV15 and TRBJ1-4; D gene uncertain. Trimming removed 5 bases at V and 6 bases at J, with 10 bases between. Germline V gene lookup returns CDR1 LNHNV and CDR2 YYDKDF (reference sequence). The CDR3 is 13 amino acids. CDR3 loop: CATSRDRDEKLFF. The DNA for the CDR3 is TGTGCCACCAGCCGTGATAGGGATGAAAAACTGTTTTTT.

This chain uses TRBV4-1 with TRBJ2-5, with D uncertain. This CDR3 has 15 amino acids. The germline CDR1 and CDR2 sequences are MGHRA and YSYEKL. Between the trimmed V and J ends, which lost 1 base and 4 bases, there was a span of 13 bases. In nucleotides, the CDR3 is TGCGCCAGCAGCCAAGGTATCAGGTCAATAGAGACCCAGTACTTC. It translates to CASSQGIRSIETQYF.

This clone was counted between two and nine times. The V call is TRBV19, the J call TRBJ2-1, with D possibly being TRBD2 (5 bases). Germline V CDR1 and CDR2: LNHDA, SQIVND (reference sequence). V was pared by 1 base and J by 7 bases, with 11 bases between. The CDR3 is 14 residues long. The DNA of the CDR3 is TGTGCCAGTAGTATAGCGACGGGCGGGAATGAGCAGTTCTTC. Its translation is CASSIATGGNEQFF.